This note documents a single T cell receptor (beta chain) sequence. The CDR3 length is 17 residues. CDR1 is SGHRS, CDR2 YFSETQ, per germline. J lost 2 bases, V lost 0 bases, and 8 bases had no gene match. The sample is drawn from a study of cytomegalovirus exposure and HLA in healthy donors. This PCR relied on a set of 60 Vbeta primers and 13 Jbeta primers. Some clones are missing from TCRdb's copy, which holds only in-frame ones; the method was immunoSEQ multiplex PCR. The sample gives over 150,000 clones, 65% to 80% of which show up once; approximately 3% is in the top ten. The rearrangement uses TRBV5-1 and TRBJ2-3, with TRBD2 matching 8 bases. Sample: PBMCs. This clonotype originated in a woman in her 50s in good health and CMV-seropositive. The CDR3 DNA is TGCGCCAGCAGCTTGGCCGGAGCGGGGGCGTCCACAGATACGCAGTATTTT. Its translation: CASSLAGAGASTDTQYF.